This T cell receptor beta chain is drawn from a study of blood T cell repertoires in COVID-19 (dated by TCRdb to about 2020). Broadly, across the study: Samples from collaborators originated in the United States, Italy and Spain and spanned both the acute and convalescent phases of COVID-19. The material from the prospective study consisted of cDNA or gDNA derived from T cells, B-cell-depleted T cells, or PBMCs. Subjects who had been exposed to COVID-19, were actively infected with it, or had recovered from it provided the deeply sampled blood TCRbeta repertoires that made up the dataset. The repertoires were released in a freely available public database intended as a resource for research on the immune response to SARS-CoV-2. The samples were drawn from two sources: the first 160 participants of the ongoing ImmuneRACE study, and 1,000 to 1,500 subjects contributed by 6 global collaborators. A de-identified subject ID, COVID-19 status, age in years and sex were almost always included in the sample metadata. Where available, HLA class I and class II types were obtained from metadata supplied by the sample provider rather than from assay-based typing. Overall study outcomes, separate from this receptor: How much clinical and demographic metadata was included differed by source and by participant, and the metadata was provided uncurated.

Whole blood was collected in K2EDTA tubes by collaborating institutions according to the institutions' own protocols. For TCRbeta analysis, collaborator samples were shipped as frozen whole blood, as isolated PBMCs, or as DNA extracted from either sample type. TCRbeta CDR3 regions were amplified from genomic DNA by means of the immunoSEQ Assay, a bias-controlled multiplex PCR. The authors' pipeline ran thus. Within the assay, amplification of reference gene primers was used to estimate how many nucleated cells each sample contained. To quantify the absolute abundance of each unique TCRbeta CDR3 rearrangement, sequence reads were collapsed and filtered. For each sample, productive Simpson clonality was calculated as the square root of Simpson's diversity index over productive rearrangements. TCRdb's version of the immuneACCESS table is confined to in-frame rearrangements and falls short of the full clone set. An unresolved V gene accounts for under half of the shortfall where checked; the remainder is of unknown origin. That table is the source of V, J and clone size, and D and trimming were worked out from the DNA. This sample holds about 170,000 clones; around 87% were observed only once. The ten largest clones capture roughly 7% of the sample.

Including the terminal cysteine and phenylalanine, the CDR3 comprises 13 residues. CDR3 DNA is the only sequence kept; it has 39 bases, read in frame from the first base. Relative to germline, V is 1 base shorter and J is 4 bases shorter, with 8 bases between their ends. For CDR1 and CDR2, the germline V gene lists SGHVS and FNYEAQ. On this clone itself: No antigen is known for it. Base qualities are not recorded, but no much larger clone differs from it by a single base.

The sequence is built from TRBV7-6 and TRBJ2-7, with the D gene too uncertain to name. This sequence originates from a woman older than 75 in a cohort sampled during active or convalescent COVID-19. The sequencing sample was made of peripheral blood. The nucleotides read TGTGCCAGCAGCTTAGGGCCAATATACGAGCAGTACTTC. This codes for CASSLGPIYEQYF.